This T cell receptor (beta chain) was recorded in a study of identical twins (dated by TCRdb to the mid-2010s). General notes on the study: The study deep-sequenced TCR alpha and beta repertoires from monozygotic twins, unrelated adults of various ages and cord blood to test whether fetal clonotypes persist. Replicate twin experiments were performed at different times using different library preparation protocols to rule out contamination.

The junction carries 12 bases between V and J, which are trimmed by 5 bases and 8 bases respectively. Including the terminal cysteine and phenylalanine, the CDR3 comprises 12 residues. Only the CDR3 DNA stays, 36 bases, in frame from base 1. CDR1 is given as MNHEY and CDR2 as SVGAGI, both from the germline V gene. All donors were healthy Caucasians. Three pairs of female monozygotic twins, all aged roughly 18 to 30 years, made up the twin cohort. Positive isolation kits from Invitrogen were used to isolate the CD4+ and CD8+ T cell populations. Worth noting for this clonotype: Its target antigen remains unknown. The record has no base qualities; no much larger clone is one base away.

The library was prepared using 5' RACE. TCRdb lists the instrument as Illumina HiSeq 2000. A universal primer binding site was added through template switching, and the final cDNA carried a unique molecular identifier so that TCR cDNA molecules could be counted accurately. First-strand cDNA for TCR alpha and beta chains was synthesized from specific primers in the conserved constant-segment region. Each cDNA library was double barcoded, with a SMART-Mk sample barcode plus Illumina barcodes, to control for contamination. TruSeq adapter sequences along with Illumina sample barcodes were introduced in two successive PCR steps. The TCR alpha and beta cDNA libraries were sequenced on the Illumina HiSeq platform using custom primers. As for how the authors treated the data: Unique molecular identifiers were extracted from raw reads with MiGEC, and CDR3 positions were determined with MiXCR. Recombination models were inferred per individual with the repgenHMM and IGoR tools using an EM algorithm. Shared clonotypes were analyzed with the tcR package in R, and sharing was normalized by the product of cloneset sizes. To study raw recombination free of thymic and clonal selection effects, out-of-frame nonproductive sequences were analyzed. TCRdb reworked the public reads: Q25 trimming with fastp, MiXCR clone assembly, productive beta chains retained. Rows with a matching CDR3 protein are joined into one entry that keeps the most common DNA and genes. Clone size and V and J calls follow TCRdb, not the original study. The sample contains 500,000 to 600,000 distinct CDR3 sequences, approximately 22% of them found a single time. The top ten hold about 0.91% of the sample.

Overall results and qualifications from the work: Zero-insertion analyses could be partly confounded by invariant T cells such as MAIT and iNKT, though diverse VJ usage argued against such confounding for most clonotypes. Compared with coincidental sharing between unrelated individuals, out-of-frame TCR alpha sequences shared between twins showed an excess of sequences with low generation probability. In monozygotic twins, out-of-frame TCR alpha sharing was systematically underestimated by recombination models, although the models agreed with sharing between unrelated individuals. The excess sharing between twins in beta out-of-frame sequences was weaker because fewer shared sequences reduced the signal-to-noise ratio. Fewer insertions were carried by abundant cord blood beta clonotypes; a weaker similar trend was observed in young adult naive repertoires, while no such trend was observed in memory repertoires. Because the same donors could not be followed over many years, the conclusions relied on cross-sectional statistical analysis.

This sample also belongs to another study, concerning T cells expressing NK-cell markers. From that second study: TCR beta-chain repertoires were profiled in sorted CD3+CD56+NKG2C+, CD3+CD56+NKG2C- and CD3+CD56-NKG2C+ T-cell subsets from about 8 donors. Of the eight sequenced donors, seven were found to be HCMV-seropositive and one was found to be HCMV-seronegative. To restrict sorting to alphabetaTCR-expressing T cells, an anti-gammadeltaTCR antibody was added in several experiments. In over 5 donors, the dominant CD3+CD56+NKG2C+ clonotypes were among the top 10 CD8+ clonotypes and accounted for about 1.0-7.0% of CD8+ T cells. Those dominant clonotypes were again the most abundant among CD3+CD56-NKG2C+ cells in a handful of donors, at about 28.3-60.1%. Whether the expanded NKG2C-expressing T cell clones were specific for HCMV antigens remained unclear. The eight sequenced donors were randomly selected healthy volunteers, three men and five women. HCMV serostatus was determined by detecting HCMV-specific IgG in serum with a commercial ELISA kit. MIGEC handled demultiplexing of the reads and grouping by UMI, while MiTCR was used to assemble and quantify clonotypes. To exclude erroneous sequences, only TCR cDNA sequences supported by at least two reads were retained. The tcR package was used for downstream repertoire analysis, and clonotypes were matched between fractions using CDR3 nucleotide sequence together with V segment. VDJmatch was used to annotate antigen specificity against VDJdb, with one amino acid substitution in CDR3 allowed.

The source of this sequence is a woman aged 18-30 years in good health. In this chain, TRBV6-5 is recombined with TRBJ1-1; TRBD1 is perhaps the D gene, given 5 matching bases. Sample: CD4+ T cells sorted from blood. The CDR3 loop reads CASSHGEGEAFF. The DNA reads as follows: TGTGCCAGCAGTCACGGCGAGGGGGAAGCTTTCTTT.